These T cell receptor beta chains were read from a single sample in a study of blood T cell repertoires in COVID-19. Generated by immunoSEQ multiplex PCR, the TCRdb table keeps only in-frame clones and is missing some. In the table there are around 300,000 clones, 75% to 90% of which are singletons. The specimen was peripheral blood. These receptors all come from a woman in her 30s with COVID-19, enrolled during active disease. The CDR3 runs from the conserved cysteine through the conserved F or W.

j_call v_call cdr3_aa
TRBJ2-5 TRBV11-2 CASSLQGMQETQYF
TRBJ1-3 TRBV10-3 CAISDSVSGNTIYF
TRBJ2-5 TRBV3-1/TRBV3-2 CASSPNWGGEETQYF
TRBJ1-1 TRBV15 CATSRLPRVSTEAFF
TRBJ1-4 TRBV28 CASSLRRGNEKLFF
TRBJ2-1 TRBV2 CASGRGSVKGDEQFF
TRBJ2-7 TRBV28 CASSYPRTRLAGFYEQYF
TRBJ1-2 TRBV12-5 CASGLVPGEYGYTF
TRBJ1-1 TRBV28 CASEGQNTEAFF
TRBJ1-1 TRBV3-1/TRBV3-2 CASSQDLGKNTEAFF
TRBJ2-1 TRBV29-1 CSGTGTRPPRGNEQFF
TRBJ1-1 TRBV4-1 CASSQDPGMMNTEAFF
TRBJ1-5 TRBV5-4 CASSFGLGLNRVNQPQHF